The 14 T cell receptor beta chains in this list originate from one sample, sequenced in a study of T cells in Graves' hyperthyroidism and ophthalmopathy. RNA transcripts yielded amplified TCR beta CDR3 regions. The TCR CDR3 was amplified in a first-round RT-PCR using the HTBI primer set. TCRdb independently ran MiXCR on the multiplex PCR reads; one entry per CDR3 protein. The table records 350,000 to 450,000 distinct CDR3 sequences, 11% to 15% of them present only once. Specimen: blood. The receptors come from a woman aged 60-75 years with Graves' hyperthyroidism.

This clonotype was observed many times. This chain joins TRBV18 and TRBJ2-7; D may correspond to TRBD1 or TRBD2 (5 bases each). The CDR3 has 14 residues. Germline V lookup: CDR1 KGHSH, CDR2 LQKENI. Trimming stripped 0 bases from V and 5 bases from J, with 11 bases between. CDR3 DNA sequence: TGTGCCAGCTCACCACCGGGGGACCCCCACGAGCAGTACTTC. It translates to CASSPPGDPHEQYF.

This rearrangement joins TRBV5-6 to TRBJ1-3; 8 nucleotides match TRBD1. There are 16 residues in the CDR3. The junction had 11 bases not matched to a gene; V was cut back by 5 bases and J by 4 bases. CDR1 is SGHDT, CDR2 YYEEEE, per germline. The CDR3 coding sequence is TGTGCCAGCAGTCGAATACCGGGACAGGCCGGAAACACCATATATTTT. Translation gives CASSRIPGQAGNTIYF.

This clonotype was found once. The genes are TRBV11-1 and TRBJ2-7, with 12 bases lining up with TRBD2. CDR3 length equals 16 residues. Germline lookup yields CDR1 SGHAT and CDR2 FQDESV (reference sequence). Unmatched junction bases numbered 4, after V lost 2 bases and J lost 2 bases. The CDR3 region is CASSLNWTSGTYEQYF. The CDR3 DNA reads TGTGCCAGCAGCTTAAACTGGACTAGCGGGACCTACGAGCAGTACTTC.

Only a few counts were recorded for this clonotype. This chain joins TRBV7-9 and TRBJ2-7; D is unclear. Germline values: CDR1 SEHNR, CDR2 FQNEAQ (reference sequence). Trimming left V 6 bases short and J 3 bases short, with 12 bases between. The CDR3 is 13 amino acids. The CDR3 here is CASSPPRGYEQYF. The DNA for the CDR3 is TGTGCCAGCAGTCCCCCGAGAGGCTACGAGCAGTACTTC.

The CDR3 DNA follows: TGTGCCAGCAGCCCCACGAGACAGGGAGCGGTGACCCAGTACTTC. Translating gives CASSPTRQGAVTQYF. The chain carries TRBV6-2 or TRBV6-3 and TRBJ2-5; 7 nucleotides match TRBD1. Germline values: CDR1 MNHEY, CDR2 SVGEGT. This CDR3 has 15 amino acids. Unmatched junction bases numbered 14, after V lost 6 bases and J lost 7 bases.

The CDR3 region has the DNA TGTGCCTGGAGCACCGGGACTAGCAGGTACAATGAGCAGTTCTTC. Residues: CAWSTGTSRYNEQFF. The V call is TRBV30, the J call TRBJ2-1; 9 bases align to TRBD2. V lost 3 bases to trimming and J lost 4 bases; unmatched junction nucleotides: 7. Germline V gene sequence: CDR1 GTSNPN, CDR2 SVGIG (reference sequence). The CDR3 has 15 amino acids.

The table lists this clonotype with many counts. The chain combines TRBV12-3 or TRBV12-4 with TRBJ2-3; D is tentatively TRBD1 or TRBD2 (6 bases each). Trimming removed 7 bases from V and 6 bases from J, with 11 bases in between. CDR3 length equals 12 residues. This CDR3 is CASTEGGDTQYF. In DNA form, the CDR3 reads TGTGCCAGCACCGAAGGGGGGGATACGCAGTATTTT.

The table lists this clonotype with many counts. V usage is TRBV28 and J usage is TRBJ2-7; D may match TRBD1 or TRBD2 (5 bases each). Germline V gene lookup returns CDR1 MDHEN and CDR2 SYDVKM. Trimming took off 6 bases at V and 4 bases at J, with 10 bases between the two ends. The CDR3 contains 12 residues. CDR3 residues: CASRGRGYEQYF. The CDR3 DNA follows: TGTGCCAGCAGGGGACGGGGATACGAGCAGTACTTC. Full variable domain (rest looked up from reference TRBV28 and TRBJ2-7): DVKVTQSSRYLVKRTGEKVFLECVQDMDHENMFWYRQDPGLGLRLIYFSYDVKMKEKGDIPEGYSVSREKKERFSLILESASTNQTSMYLCASRGRGYEQYFGPGTRLTVT.

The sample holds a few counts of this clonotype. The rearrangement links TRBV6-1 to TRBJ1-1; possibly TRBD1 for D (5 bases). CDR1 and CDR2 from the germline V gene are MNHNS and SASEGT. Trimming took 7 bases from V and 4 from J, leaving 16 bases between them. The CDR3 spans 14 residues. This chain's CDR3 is CASTVGTTGTEAFF. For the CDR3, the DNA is TGTGCCAGCACCGTGGGGACTACGGGCACTGAAGCTTTCTTT.

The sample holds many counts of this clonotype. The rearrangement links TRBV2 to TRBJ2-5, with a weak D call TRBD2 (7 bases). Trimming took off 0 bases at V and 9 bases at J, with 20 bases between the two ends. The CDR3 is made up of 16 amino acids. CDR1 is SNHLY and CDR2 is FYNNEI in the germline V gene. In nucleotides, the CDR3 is TGTGCCAGCAGTGAAGCCTCACTAGCGACAGGAGGGTCCCAGTACTTC. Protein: CASSEASLATGGSQYF.

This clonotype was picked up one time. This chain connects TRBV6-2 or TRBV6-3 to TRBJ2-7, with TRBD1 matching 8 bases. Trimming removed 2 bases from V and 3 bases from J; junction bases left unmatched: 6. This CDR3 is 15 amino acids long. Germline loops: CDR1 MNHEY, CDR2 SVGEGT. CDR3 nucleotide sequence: TGTGCCAGCAGTTACAACGGACAGGGTCTCTACGAGCAGTACTTC. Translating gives CASSYNGQGLYEQYF.

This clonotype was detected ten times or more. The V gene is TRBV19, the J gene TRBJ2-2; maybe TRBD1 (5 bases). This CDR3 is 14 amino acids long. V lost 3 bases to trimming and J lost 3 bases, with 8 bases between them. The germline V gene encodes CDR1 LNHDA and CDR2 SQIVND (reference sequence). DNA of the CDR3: TGTGCCAGTAGTATCCGACAGTACACCGGGGAGCTGTTTTTT. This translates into CASSIRQYTGELFF.

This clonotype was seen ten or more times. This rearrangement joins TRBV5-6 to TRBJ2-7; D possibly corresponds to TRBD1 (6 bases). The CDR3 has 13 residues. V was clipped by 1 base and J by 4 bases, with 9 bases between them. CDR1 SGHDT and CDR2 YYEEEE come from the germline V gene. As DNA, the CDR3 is TGTGCCAGCAGCTTGCAGGGGCAATACGAGCAGTACTTC. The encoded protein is CASSLQGQYEQYF.

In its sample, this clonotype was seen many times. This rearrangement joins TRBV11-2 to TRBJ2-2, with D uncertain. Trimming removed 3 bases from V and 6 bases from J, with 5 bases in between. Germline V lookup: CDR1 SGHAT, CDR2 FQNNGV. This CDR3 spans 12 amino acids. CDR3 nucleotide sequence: TGTGCCAGCAGCTTCGGACCCGGGGAGCTGTTTTTT. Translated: CASSFGPGELFF.